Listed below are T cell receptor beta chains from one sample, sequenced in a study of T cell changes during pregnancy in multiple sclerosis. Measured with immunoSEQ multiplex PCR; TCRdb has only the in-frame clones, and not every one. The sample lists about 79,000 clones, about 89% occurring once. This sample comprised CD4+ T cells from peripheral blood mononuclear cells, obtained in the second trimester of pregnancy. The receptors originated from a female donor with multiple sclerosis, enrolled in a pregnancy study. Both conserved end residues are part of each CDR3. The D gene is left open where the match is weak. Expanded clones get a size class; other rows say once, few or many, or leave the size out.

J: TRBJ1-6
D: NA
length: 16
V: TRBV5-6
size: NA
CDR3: CASSLSGPSYNSPLHF
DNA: TGTGCCAGCAGCTTGAGCGGCCCCTCCTATAATTCACCCCTCCACTTT

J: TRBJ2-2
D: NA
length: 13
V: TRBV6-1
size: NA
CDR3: CASSELNTGELFF
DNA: TGTGCCAGCAGTGAATTAAACACCGGGGAGCTGTTTTTT

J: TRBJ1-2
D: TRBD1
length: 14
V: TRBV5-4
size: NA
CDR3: CASSLQGAAYGYTF
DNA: TGTGCCAGCAGCTTACAGGGGGCGGCATATGGCTACACCTTC

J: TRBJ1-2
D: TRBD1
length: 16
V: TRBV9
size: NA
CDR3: CASSVGVAGGAYGYTF
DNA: TGTGCCAGCAGCGTAGGGGTAGCAGGGGGAGCCTATGGCTACACCTTC

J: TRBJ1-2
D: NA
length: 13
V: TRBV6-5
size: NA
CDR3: CASSPQGGYGYTF
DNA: TGTGCCAGCAGCCCTCAGGGAGGCTATGGCTACACCTTC

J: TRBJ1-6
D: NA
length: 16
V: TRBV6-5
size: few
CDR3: CASSYRVRRSDSPLHF
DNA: TGTGCCAGCAGTTACCGGGTCCGAAGGTCTGATTCACCCCTCCACTTT

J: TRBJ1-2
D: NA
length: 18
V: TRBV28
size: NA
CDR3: CASSEAGDIGFSNYGYTF
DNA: TGTGCCAGCAGTGAAGCTGGCGACATAGGCTTTTCAAACTATGGCTACACCTTC

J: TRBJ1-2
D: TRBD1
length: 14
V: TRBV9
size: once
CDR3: CASTPSTGGIGYTF
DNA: TGTGCCAGCACCCCTTCGACAGGGGGCATTGGCTACACCTTC

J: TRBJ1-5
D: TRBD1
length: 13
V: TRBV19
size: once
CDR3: CASRDRGYQPQHF
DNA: TGTGCCAGTCGAGACAGGGGATATCAGCCCCAGCATTTT

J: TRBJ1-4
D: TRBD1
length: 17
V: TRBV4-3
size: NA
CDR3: CASSQEVQGATNEKLFF
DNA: TGCGCCAGCAGCCAAGAGGTCCAGGGGGCAACTAATGAAAAACTGTTTTTT

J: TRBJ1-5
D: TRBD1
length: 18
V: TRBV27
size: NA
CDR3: CASRRSAGGRMGNQPQHF
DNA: TGTGCCAGCAGACGATCAGCAGGGGGTCGTATGGGCAATCAGCCCCAGCATTTT

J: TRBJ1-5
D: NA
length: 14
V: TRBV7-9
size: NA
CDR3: CASSHRGDNQPQHF
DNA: TGTGCCAGCAGCCATCGGGGAGACAATCAGCCCCAGCATTTT

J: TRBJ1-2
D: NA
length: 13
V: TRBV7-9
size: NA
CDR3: CASSLMDNVGYTF
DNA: TGTGCCAGCAGCTTAATGGACAACGTCGGCTACACCTTC

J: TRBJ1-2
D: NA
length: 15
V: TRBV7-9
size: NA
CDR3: CASSLISRFNYGYTF
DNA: TGTGCCAGCAGCTTAATCAGCAGGTTTAATTATGGCTACACCTTC

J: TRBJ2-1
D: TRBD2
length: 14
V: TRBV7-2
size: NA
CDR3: CASSTSGGNNEQFF
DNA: TGTGCCAGCAGCACTAGCGGGGGGAACAATGAGCAGTTCTTC

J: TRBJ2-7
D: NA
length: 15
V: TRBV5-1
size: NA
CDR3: CASSLDRTVSYEQYF
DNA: TGCGCCAGCAGCTTGGACAGGACAGTTAGCTACGAGCAGTACTTC

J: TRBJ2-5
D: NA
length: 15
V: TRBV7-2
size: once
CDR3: CASSRRELTQETQYF
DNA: TGTGCCAGCAGTCGCCGCGAGCTAACCCAAGAGACCCAGTACTTC

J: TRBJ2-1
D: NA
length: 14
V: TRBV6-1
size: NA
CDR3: CASSETPGSHEQFF
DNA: TGTGCCAGCAGTGAAACGCCGGGGTCCCATGAGCAGTTCTTC

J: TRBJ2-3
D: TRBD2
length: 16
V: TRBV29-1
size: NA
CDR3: CSSSGTSGGPTDTQYF
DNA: TGCAGCTCTTCCGGGACTAGCGGGGGCCCCACAGATACGCAGTATTTT

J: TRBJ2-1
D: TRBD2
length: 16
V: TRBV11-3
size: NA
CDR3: CASSLGLSGRADEQFF
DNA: TGTGCCAGCAGCTTAGGTCTTAGCGGGAGAGCAGATGAGCAGTTCTTC

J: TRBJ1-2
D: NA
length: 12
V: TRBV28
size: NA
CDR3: CASSVRGLGYTF
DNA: TGTGCCAGCAGTGTCAGGGGTCTGGGCTACACCTTC

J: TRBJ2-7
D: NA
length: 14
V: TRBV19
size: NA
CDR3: CASRKEGRTYEQYF
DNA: TGTGCCAGTAGGAAAGAGGGGAGGACCTACGAGCAGTACTTC

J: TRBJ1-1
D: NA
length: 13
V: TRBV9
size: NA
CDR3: CASSVAGYTEAFF
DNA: TGTGCCAGCAGCGTAGCGGGATACACTGAAGCTTTCTTT

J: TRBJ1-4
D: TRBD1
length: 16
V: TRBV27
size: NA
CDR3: CASSTGTGALREKLFF
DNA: TGTGCCAGCAGTACCGGGACAGGGGCCCTTAGAGAAAAACTGTTTTTT

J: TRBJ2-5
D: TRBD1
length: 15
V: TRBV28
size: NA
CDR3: CASSRQGADSGTQYF
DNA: TGTGCCAGCTCCCGACAGGGGGCGGACAGCGGGACCCAGTACTTC

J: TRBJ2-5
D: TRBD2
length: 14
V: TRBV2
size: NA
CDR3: CASRTGRGRETQYF
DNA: TGTGCCAGCAGGACGGGGCGGGGGAGAGAGACCCAGTACTTC

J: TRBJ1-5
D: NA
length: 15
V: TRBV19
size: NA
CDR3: CASSRKDLRYQPQHF
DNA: TGTGCCAGTAGTCGTAAAGACTTACGGTATCAGCCCCAGCATTTT

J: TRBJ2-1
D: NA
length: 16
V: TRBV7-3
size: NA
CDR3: CASSLLASSNYNEQFF
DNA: TGTGCCAGCAGCTTATTAGCCAGTTCTAACTACAATGAGCAGTTCTTC

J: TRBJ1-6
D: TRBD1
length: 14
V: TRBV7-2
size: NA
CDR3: CASSFSGGNSPLHF
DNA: TGTGCCAGCAGCTTTTCAGGGGGCAATTCACCCCTCCACTTT

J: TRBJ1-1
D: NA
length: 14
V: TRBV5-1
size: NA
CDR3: CASSLDDSNTEAFF
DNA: TGCGCCAGCAGCTTGGACGACTCCAACACTGAAGCTTTCTTT

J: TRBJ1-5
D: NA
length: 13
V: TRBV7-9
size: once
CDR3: CASSPGDAQPQHF
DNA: TGTGCCAGCAGCCCGGGAGACGCTCAGCCCCAGCATTTT

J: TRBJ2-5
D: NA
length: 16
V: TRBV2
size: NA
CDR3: CASSELTSLTVETQYF
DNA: TGTGCCAGCAGTGAGCTAACTAGCCTGACAGTGGAGACCCAGTACTTC

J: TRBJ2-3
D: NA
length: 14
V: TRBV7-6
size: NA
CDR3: CASSLVQGLGTQYF
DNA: TGTGCCAGCAGCTTAGTTCAGGGTTTAGGTACGCAGTATTTT

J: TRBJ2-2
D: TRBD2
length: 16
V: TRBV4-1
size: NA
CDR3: CASSQDTSGAVGELFF
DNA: TGCGCCAGCAGCCAAGATACTAGCGGGGCGGTCGGGGAGCTGTTTTTT

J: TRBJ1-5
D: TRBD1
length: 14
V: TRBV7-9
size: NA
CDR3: CASSFGTEYQPQHF
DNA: TGTGCCAGCAGCTTTGGGACAGAATATCAGCCCCAGCATTTT

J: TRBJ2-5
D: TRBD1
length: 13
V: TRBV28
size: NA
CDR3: CASRSGGAETQYF
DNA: TGTGCCAGCAGATCAGGGGGCGCAGAGACCCAGTACTTC

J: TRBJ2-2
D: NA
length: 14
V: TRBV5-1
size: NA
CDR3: CASSPGTAGGELFF
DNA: TGCGCCAGCAGCCCAGGGACTGCCGGCGGGGAGCTGTTTTTT

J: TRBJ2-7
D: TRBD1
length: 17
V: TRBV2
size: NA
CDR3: CASSALNRGRDPYEQYF
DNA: TGTGCCAGCAGTGCTTTAAACAGGGGGCGAGATCCCTACGAGCAGTACTTC